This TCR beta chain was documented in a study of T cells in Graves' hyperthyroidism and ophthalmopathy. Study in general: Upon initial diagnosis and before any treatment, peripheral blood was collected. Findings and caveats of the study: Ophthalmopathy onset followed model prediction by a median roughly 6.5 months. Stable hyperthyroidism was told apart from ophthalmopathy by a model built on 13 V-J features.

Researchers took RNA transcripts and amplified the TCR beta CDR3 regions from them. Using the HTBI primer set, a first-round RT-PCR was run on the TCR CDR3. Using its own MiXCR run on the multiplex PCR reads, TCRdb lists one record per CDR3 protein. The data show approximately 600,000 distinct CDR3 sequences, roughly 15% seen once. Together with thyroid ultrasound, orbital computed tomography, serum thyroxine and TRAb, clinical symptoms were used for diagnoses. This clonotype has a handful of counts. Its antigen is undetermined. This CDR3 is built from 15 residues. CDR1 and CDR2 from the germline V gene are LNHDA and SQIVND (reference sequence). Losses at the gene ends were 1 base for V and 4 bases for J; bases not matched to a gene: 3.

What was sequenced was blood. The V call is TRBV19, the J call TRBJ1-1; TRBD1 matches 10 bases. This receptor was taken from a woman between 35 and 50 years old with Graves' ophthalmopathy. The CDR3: CASSIVGQGGTEAFF. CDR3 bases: TGTGCCAGTAGTATAGTTGGACAGGGGGGCACTGAAGCTTTCTTT.